This TCR beta chain was sequenced in a study of blood T cell repertoires in COVID-19. Repertoires were generated with immunoSEQ multiplex PCR, while TCRdb's copy carries only in-frame clones and drops some. The sample consists of 110,000 to 150,000 clones, approximately 73% of them appearing once. Sequencing was carried out using peripheral blood. The receptor was derived from a man aged 55 to 70 with acute or convalescent COVID-19.

DNA of the CDR3: TGTGCCATTAAAGGGACAGGTACCTACGAGCAGTACTTC. It translates to CAIKGTGTYEQYF. The rearrangement joins TRBV28 to TRBJ2-7, with 8 positions matching TRBD1. J was trimmed by 2 bases and V by 10 bases; bases with no gene match: 7. CDR1 is MDHEN and CDR2 is SYDVKM in the germline V gene. This CDR3 spans 13 amino acids.